One and the same sample provided the 11 T cell receptor beta chains below, sequenced in a study of T cells in Graves' hyperthyroidism and ophthalmopathy. Authors of the study amplified TCR beta CDR3 regions from RNA transcripts. TCR CDR3 regions were first amplified by RT-PCR with HTBI primers. TCRdb fed the multiplex PCR reads into MiXCR, producing one record per CDR3 protein. The top ten clones hold about 20% of a sample with about 380,000 distinct CDR3 sequences, less than 15% of them seen once. The source material was blood. Source of these receptors: a man aged 25 to 40 with Graves' hyperthyroidism that later progressed to Graves' ophthalmopathy.

This clonotype was counted at least ten times. The V and J genes are TRBV28 and TRBJ1-2; the match to TRBD1 covers 10 bases. J lost 4 bases, V lost 5 bases, and 4 bases had no gene match. Germline V CDR1 and CDR2: MDHEN, SYDVKM. The CDR3 spans 14 residues. CDR3 coding DNA: TGTGCCAGCAGTGACAGGGGGCGATTCTATGGCTACACCTTC. Translation gives CASSDRGRFYGYTF.

The chain couples TRBV15 to TRBJ2-7, with TRBD1 identical over 7 bases. J was trimmed by 3 bases and V by 5 bases; bases with no gene match: 7. The CDR3 has 14 residues. CDR1 and CDR2 from the germline V gene are LNHNV and YYDKDF (reference sequence). The DNA of the CDR3 is TGTGCCACCAGCGTCACAGGGGTCATCTACGAGCAGTACTTC. Protein product: CATSVTGVIYEQYF. The variable domain in full, completed from reference TRBV15 and TRBJ2-7, reads DAMVIQNPRYQVTQFGKPVTLSCSQTLNHNVMYWYQQKSSQAPKLLFHYYDKDFNNEADTPDNFQSRRPNTSFCFLDIRSPGLGDTAMYLCATSVTGVIYEQYFGPGTRLTVT.

For the CDR3, the DNA is TGCGCCAGCCCCCTCGAGGAGGTCGGTGGCGACTATGGCTACACCTTC. Encoded protein: CASPLEEVGGDYGYTF. The chain has TRBV10-1 and TRBJ1-2; D remains unclear. CDR3 length equals 16 residues. V lost 8 bases to trimming and J lost 3 bases, with 22 bases between them. Germline V lookup: CDR1 WNHNN, CDR2 SYGVQD (reference sequence).

The chain has TRBV18 and TRBJ2-2, with D hard to call. V shed 2 bases and J shed 2 bases, with 9 bases lying between them. Looked up from germline, CDR1 is KGHSH and CDR2 is LQKENI. This CDR3 has 15 amino acids. The CDR3: CASSPYSLNTGELFF. CDR3 coding DNA: TGTGCCAGCTCACCATACAGTTTAAACACCGGGGAGCTGTTTTTT.

The chain is built from TRBV5-5 and TRBJ1-6; D not resolved. This CDR3 has 16 amino acids. V gave up 1 base and J gave up 8 bases, with 16 bases separating them. CDR1 and CDR2 (germline): SGHKS, YYEKEE (reference sequence). CDR3 loop: CASSLKGGRRDSPLHF. The CDR3 bases are TGTGCCAGCAGCTTGAAAGGTGGTAGGAGGGATTCACCCCTCCACTTT.

The sample holds many counts of this clonotype. This chain connects TRBV28 to TRBJ2-2; 10 nucleotides line up with TRBD1. The CDR3 spans 16 residues. V gave up 6 bases and J gave up 4 bases; unmatched junction bases: 8. The V gene's germline CDR1 is MDHEN and CDR2 SYDVKM. The CDR3 DNA follows: TGTGCCAGCAGAACCGGACAGGGGGTCGGCACCGGGGAGCTGTTTTTT. It specifies CASRTGQGVGTGELFF. Complete variable domain (other parts from reference TRBV28 and TRBJ2-2): DVKVTQSSRYLVKRTGEKVFLECVQDMDHENMFWYRQDPGLGLRLIYFSYDVKMKEKGDIPEGYSVSREKKERFSLILESASTNQTSMYLCASRTGQGVGTGELFFGEGSRLTVL.

This clonotype was counted at least ten times. This chain joins TRBV11-2 and TRBJ1-1; D might be TRBD1 (6 bases). This CDR3 is built from 13 residues. V was pared by 5 bases and J by 2 bases, with 9 bases between. Germline CDR1 is SGHAT and CDR2 is FQNNGV. CDR3 coding DNA: TGTGCCAGCAGCCGGGGGCTCAACACTGAAGCTTTCTTT. This translates into CASSRGLNTEAFF.

This clonotype was observed at least ten times. The V and J genes are TRBV6-4 and TRBJ2-2; D ambiguous. Trimming removed 0 bases at V and 5 bases at J, with 4 bases between. Germline CDR1 and CDR2: MRHNA and SNTAGT. The CDR3 length is 13 residues. As DNA, the CDR3 is TGTGCCAGCAGTGACTCGACAACCGGGGAGCTGTTTTTT. Its translation is CASSDSTTGELFF.

The CDR3 coding sequence is TGCAGCGTTGAGGGGGGTGGGAACCAAGAGACCCAGTACTTC. Translating gives CSVEGGGNQETQYF. The chain couples TRBV29-1 to TRBJ2-5; maybe TRBD2 (6 bases). V lost 3 bases and J 0 bases, leaving 11 bases between the germline ends. The CDR3 length is 14 residues. Per the germline V gene, CDR1 is SQVTM and CDR2 is ANQGSEA.

This clonotype was observed many times. The V and J genes are TRBV6-1 and TRBJ1-2, with D possibly TRBD1 on 6 matching bases. The V and J ends lost 2 bases and 3 bases respectively, with 13 bases between them. Germline CDR1 and CDR2: MNHNS and SASEGT. The length of the CDR3 is 15 residues. This CDR3 reads CASSERDTDYYGYTF. The CDR3 bases are TGTGCCAGCAGTGAACGGGACACCGATTACTATGGCTACACCTTC.

The rearrangement links TRBV28 to TRBJ1-5; 11 positions match TRBD1. Trimming cost V 6 bases and J 6 bases; bases outside gene matches: 7. The CDR3 has 15 amino acids. Germline V gives CDR1 MDHEN, CDR2 SYDVKM. The CDR3 DNA is TGTGCCAGCAGACGGACAGGGGGCGAGGGTCAGCCCCAGCATTTT. As protein: CASRRTGGEGQPQHF.